This T cell receptor beta chain was profiled in a study of OX40 agonist ivuxolimab in advanced cancers. The repertoire was sequenced with immunoSEQ multiplex PCR; TCRdb's copy has only in-frame clones and lacks some. The profile shows roughly 34,000 clones, around 79% of them singletons. The CDR3 is 15 amino acids. The germline V gene has CDR1 SGHTA and CDR2 FQGNSA. J lost 5 bases, V lost 1 base, and 7 bases had no gene match. The sequences come from CD4+ or CD8+ T cells sorted from blood, collected in a trial of the OX40 agonist ivuxolimab. The V call is TRBV7-2, the J call TRBJ2-5, with 7 bases matching TRBD1. The receptor's source is an adult with an advanced solid tumor such as melanoma, head and neck, liver or kidney cancer. The CDR3 DNA sequence: TGTGCCAGCAGCTTAGGAGAGGGGGCTTTCGAGACCCAGTACTTC. The encoded protein is CASSLGEGAFETQYF.